This is a list of T cell receptor beta chains from one sample in a study of blood T cell repertoires in COVID-19. Sequenced by immunoSEQ multiplex PCR; TCRdb stores in-frame clones only, minus some. The table records under 95,000 clones, 88% of them present only once. The sequencing sample was made of peripheral blood. The source of these receptors is a human donor in a cohort sampled during active COVID-19. The CDR3 runs from the conserved cysteine through the conserved F or W. The order of the fields is D gene, CDR3 length, clone size, J gene, V gene, CDR3 protein, CDR3 DNA. A D gene is named only where the DNA matches it firmly. Clone sizes are given selectively: once, few, many, or a class where the clone is expanded.

TRBD1,13,once,TRBJ1-1,TRBV27,CASSTDRVTEAFF,TGTGCCAGCAGTACGGACAGGGTGACTGAAGCTTTCTTT
-,19,few,TRBJ2-1,TRBV9,CASSAPTEGRAPTYNEQFF,TGTGCCAGCAGCGCCCCGACGGAGGGGCGGGCCCCAACCTACAATGAGCAGTTCTTC
TRBD2,16,once,TRBJ2-2,TRBV28,CASSFPSGRGTGELFF,TGTGCCAGCAGTTTCCCTAGCGGGAGAGGTACCGGGGAGCTGTTTTTT
-,14,-,TRBJ1-2,TRBV27,CASSLSRAGVGYTF,TGTGCCAGCAGTTTATCGAGGGCAGGGGTTGGCTACACCTTC
-,13,-,TRBJ1-1,TRBV6-2/TRBV6-3,CASSSSLGTEAFF,TGTGCCAGCAGTTCCTCACTTGGCACTGAAGCTTTCTTT
TRBD1,14,-,TRBJ1-2,TRBV20-1,CSASLRGLQDGYTF,TGCAGTGCTAGTTTAAGGGGGCTACAAGATGGCTACACCTTC
TRBD2,19,once,TRBJ2-5,TRBV5-5,CASSQASSGGAVIRETQYF,TGTGCCAGCAGCCAGGCGTCTAGCGGGGGGGCCGTTATTCGGGAGACCCAGTACTTC
TRBD1,15,-,TRBJ1-2,TRBV9,CASRSPGQGSSGYTF,TGTGCCAGCAGGTCCCCGGGACAGGGGTCCTCTGGCTACACCTTC
-,16,-,TRBJ2-1,TRBV24-1,CATSDTTGVSYNEQFF,TGTGCCACCAGTGATACCACAGGCGTTTCCTACAATGAGCAGTTCTTC
-,14,-,TRBJ1-2,TRBV18,CASSPGRGNYGYTF,TGTGCCAGCTCACCAGGACGGGGGAACTATGGCTACACCTTC
-,15,once,TRBJ2-5,TRBV7-2,CASKLRGKYQETQYF,TGTGCCAGCAAGCTCCGCGGCAAGTACCAAGAGACCCAGTACTTC
-,13,-,TRBJ2-3,TRBV15,CATSRGSPDTQYF,TGTGCCACCAGCAGAGGTAGCCCAGATACGCAGTATTTT
-,15,-,TRBJ2-2,TRBV5-6,CASSLPSYLTGELFF,TGTGCCAGCAGCTTGCCCTCCTACCTCACCGGGGAGCTGTTTTTT
TRBD2,13,-,TRBJ2-1,TRBV7-2,CASGTSGINEQFF,TGTGCCAGCGGGACTAGCGGGATCAATGAGCAGTTCTTC
TRBD1,13,-,TRBJ1-1,TRBV3-1/TRBV3-2,CASSQSGGTEAFF,TGTGCCAGCAGCCAATCAGGGGGGACTGAAGCTTTCTTT
-,15,-,TRBJ1-2,TRBV3-1/TRBV3-2,CAITDSPEVNYGYTF,TGTGCCATTACGGACAGTCCGGAGGTTAACTATGGCTACACCTTC
-,12,-,TRBJ2-2,TRBV3-1/TRBV3-2,CASSSEDYGLFF,TGTGCCAGCAGCTCGGAAGACTACGGGCTGTTTTTT
-,14,-,TRBJ2-1,TRBV4-3,CASSQDYAGSEQFF,TGCGCCAGCAGCCAAGATTACGCTGGTAGTGAGCAGTTCTTC
-,16,-,TRBJ2-3,TRBV5-4,CASSLKTGSDTDTQYF,TGTGCCAGCAGCTTGAAAACAGGGTCCGACACAGATACGCAGTATTTT
-,15,-,TRBJ1-1,TRBV27,CASSLVSGGNTEAFF,TGTGCCAGCAGTTTAGTCTCGGGGGGGAACACTGAAGCTTTCTTT
-,17,-,TRBJ1-4,TRBV28,CASSLQGFPFGEEKLFF,TGTGCCAGCAGCCTACAGGGTTTCCCTTTTGGGGAGGAAAAACTGTTTTTT
TRBD2,17,-,TRBJ2-1,TRBV4-3,CASSQDPGGGAYNEQFF,TGCGCCAGCAGCCAAGACCCGGGCGGGGGGGCATACAATGAGCAGTTCTTC
-,16,-,TRBJ2-5,TRBV10-3,CAISESGGQGWETQYF,TGTGCCATCAGTGAGTCTGGGGGCCAAGGGTGGGAGACCCAGTACTTC
-,15,-,TRBJ2-1,TRBV5-1,CASRVSGSSYNEQFF,TGCGCCAGCAGAGTAAGCGGTAGCTCCTACAATGAGCAGTTCTTC
-,13,-,TRBJ2-1,TRBV28,CASNLQADNEQFF,TGTGCCAGCAATTTACAGGCCGACAATGAGCAGTTCTTC
-,13,-,TRBJ2-1,TRBV11-3,CASSWWREGEQFF,TGTGCCAGCAGCTGGTGGAGGGAAGGGGAGCAGTTCTTC
-,16,-,TRBJ2-7,TRBV7-9,CASSFVQSLLLHEQYF,TGTGCCAGCAGCTTTGTCCAATCCTTACTCCTACACGAGCAGTACTTC
-,13,-,TRBJ1-1,TRBV9,CASSALPRTEAFF,TGTGCCAGCAGCGCGCTACCCCGTACTGAAGCTTTCTTT
-,13,-,TRBJ1-2,TRBV30,CAWRDSRQSGYTF,TGTGCCTGGAGAGACAGCCGTCAAAGTGGCTACACCTTC
-,15,-,TRBJ1-5,TRBV6-6,CATSNPRGVNQPQHF,TGTGCCACCTCTAATCCCCGGGGGGTAAATCAGCCCCAGCATTTT
-,15,-,TRBJ2-3,TRBV18,CASSSTGSSTDTQYF,TGTGCCAGCTCTTCGACAGGCTCTAGCACAGATACGCAGTATTTT
TRBD2,15,-,TRBJ2-7,TRBV28,CASSYQREGSDEQYF,TGTGCCAGCAGTTACCAGCGGGAGGGGAGCGACGAGCAGTACTTC
TRBD1,14,few,TRBJ1-4,TRBV19,CASSADRDREFLFF,TGTGCCAGTAGTGCAGACCGGGACAGGGAGTTCCTGTTTTTT
-,16,-,TRBJ1-4,TRBV6-5,CASSYSTRGSGEKLFF,TGTGCCAGCAGTTACTCGACTAGGGGTTCAGGCGAAAAACTGTTTTTT
TRBD1,18,-,TRBJ2-7,TRBV28,CASSLKIKSGTGGYEQYF,TGTGCCAGCAGTTTGAAAATAAAATCCGGGACAGGGGGCTACGAGCAGTACTTC
-,14,-,TRBJ2-3,TRBV4-3,CASSQGTATDTQYF,TGCGCCAGCAGCCAAGGGACTGCCACAGATACGCAGTATTTT
TRBD2,17,-,TRBJ2-7,TRBV19,CASSKSSGSSMPYEQYF,TGTGCCAGTAGTAAGAGTAGCGGGAGTTCTATGCCCTACGAGCAGTACTTC
TRBD2,19,-,TRBJ2-1,TRBV10-1,CASSEPVTSGRMGYNEQFF,TGCGCCAGCAGTGAGCCGGTCACTAGCGGGAGGATGGGGTACAATGAGCAGTTCTTC
-,12,-,TRBJ2-7,TRBV7-9,CASSTTGSEQYF,TGTGCCAGCAGCACCACAGGTTCGGAGCAGTACTTC
-,12,-,TRBJ2-1,TRBV7-2,CASSFPYNEQFF,TGTGCCAGCAGCTTCCCGTACAATGAGCAGTTCTTC
TRBD1,18,-,TRBJ1-4,TRBV4-2,CASSQAGTGGATNEKLFF,TGTGCCAGCAGCCAAGCCGGAACAGGGGGCGCAACTAATGAAAAACTGTTTTTT
-,14,-,TRBJ2-7,TRBV7-8,CASSLGRIGYEQYF,TGTGCCAGCAGCTTAGGCAGGATCGGCTACGAGCAGTACTTC
TRBD1,18,-,TRBJ2-1,TRBV3-1/TRBV3-2,CASSQEPRGRTGGNEQFF,TGTGCCAGCAGCCAAGAACCCCGGGGGCGGACAGGGGGCAATGAGCAGTTCTTC
TRBD1,14,-,TRBJ1-6,TRBV2,CASSTDRGNSPLHF,TGTGCCAGCAGTACCGACAGGGGTAATTCACCCCTCCACTTT
TRBD2,13,-,TRBJ2-1,TRBV30,CAWGLAGGSEQFF,TGTGCCTGGGGACTAGCGGGGGGTAGTGAGCAGTTCTTC
-,14,-,TRBJ2-3,TRBV18,CASSPISPGDTQYF,TGTGCCAGCTCACCAATCAGCCCGGGAGATACGCAGTATTTT
-,15,once,TRBJ2-2,TRBV4-3,CASSQAAGNTGELFF,TGCGCCAGCAGCCAAGCAGCGGGGAACACCGGGGAGCTGTTTTTT